This entry features one TCR beta chain sequence. This specimen belongs to a study of cytomegalovirus exposure and HLA in healthy donors. Here immunoSEQ multiplex PCR was the method, and the copy in TCRdb shows in-frame clones only, minus some. The repertoire holds tens of thousands of clones, with roughly 89% as singletons. CDR3 length equals 14 residues. Losses at the gene ends were 5 bases for V and 3 bases for J; bases not matched to a gene: 5. From germline, CDR1 is SGHNT and CDR2 YYREEE (reference sequence). This sequence joins TRBV5-4 and TRBJ2-3, with 8 bases lining up with TRBD2. What was sequenced was PBMCs. This TCR came from a woman younger than 30 in good health and CMV-seronegative. The chain's CDR3 is CASRKTGGTDTQYF. CDR3 DNA: TGTGCCAGCAGGAAAACGGGAGGGACAGATACGCAGTATTTT. The whole variable domain, filled in from reference TRBV5-4 and TRBJ2-3, reads ETGVTQSPTHLIKTRGQQVTLRCSSQSGHNTVSWYQQALGQGPQFIFQYYREEENGRGNFPPRFSGLQFPNYSSELNVNALELDDSALYLCASRKTGGTDTQYFGPGTRLTVL.